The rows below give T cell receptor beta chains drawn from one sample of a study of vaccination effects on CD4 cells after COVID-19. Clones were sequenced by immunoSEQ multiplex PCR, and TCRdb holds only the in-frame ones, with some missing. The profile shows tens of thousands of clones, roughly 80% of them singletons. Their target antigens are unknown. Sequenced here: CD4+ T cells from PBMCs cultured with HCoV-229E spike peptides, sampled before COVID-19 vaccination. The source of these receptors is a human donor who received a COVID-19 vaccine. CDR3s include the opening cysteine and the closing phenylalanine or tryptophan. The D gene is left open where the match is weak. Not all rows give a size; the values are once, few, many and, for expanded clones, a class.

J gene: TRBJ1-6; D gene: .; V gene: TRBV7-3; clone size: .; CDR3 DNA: TGTGCCAGCAGCTTCACCTCCGATTCACCCCTCCACTTT; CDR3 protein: CASSFTSDSPLHF
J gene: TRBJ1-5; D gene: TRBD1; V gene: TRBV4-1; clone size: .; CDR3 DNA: TGCGCCAGCAGCCAAGGAACCGGGACAGGGAATCAGCCCCAGCATTTT; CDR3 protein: CASSQGTGTGNQPQHF
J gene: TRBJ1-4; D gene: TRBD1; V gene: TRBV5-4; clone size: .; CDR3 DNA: TGTGCCAGCAGAACTACCGGGACAGATAATGAAAAACTGTTTTTT; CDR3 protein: CASRTTGTDNEKLFF
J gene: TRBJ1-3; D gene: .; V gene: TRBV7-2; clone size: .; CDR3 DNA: TGTGCCAGCAGCTTAACAGGTGACTCTGGAAACACCATATATTTT; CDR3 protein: CASSLTGDSGNTIYF
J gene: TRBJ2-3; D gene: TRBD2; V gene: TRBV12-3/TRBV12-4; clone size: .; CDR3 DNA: TGTGCCAGCAGTTTACGCGGGGGGGCGCTGTATTTT; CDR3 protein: CASSLRGGALYF
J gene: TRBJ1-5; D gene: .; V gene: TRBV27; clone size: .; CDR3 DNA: TGTGCCAGCAGCAGGGTTGGCAATCAGCCCCAGCATTTT; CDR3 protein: CASSRVGNQPQHF
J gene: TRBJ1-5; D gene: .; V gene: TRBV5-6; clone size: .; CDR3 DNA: TGTGCCAGCAGCTTGGCTGGGCGTCACAATCAGCCCCAGCATTTT; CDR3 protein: CASSLAGRHNQPQHF
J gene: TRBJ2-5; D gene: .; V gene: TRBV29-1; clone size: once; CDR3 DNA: TGCAGCGTGGGGGTCCCAGAGACCCAGTACTTC; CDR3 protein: CSVGVPETQYF
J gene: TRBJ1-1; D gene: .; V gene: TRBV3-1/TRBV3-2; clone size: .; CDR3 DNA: TGTGCCAGCAGCCCCGGGGACGGTAAAACTGAAGCTTTCTTT; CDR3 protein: CASSPGDGKTEAFF
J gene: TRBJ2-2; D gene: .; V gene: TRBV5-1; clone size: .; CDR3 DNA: TGCGCCAGCAGCTTGGGTCCGCGCCCGACCGGGGAGCTGTTTTTT; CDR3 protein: CASSLGPRPTGELFF
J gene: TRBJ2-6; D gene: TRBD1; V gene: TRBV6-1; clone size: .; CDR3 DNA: TGTGCCAGCAGTGTCGGACAGGGAAAATTCTCTGGGGCCAACGTCCTGACTTTC; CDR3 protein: CASSVGQGKFSGANVLTF
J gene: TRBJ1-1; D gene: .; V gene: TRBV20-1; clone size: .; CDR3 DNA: TGCAGTGCTAGTTCGTTGGAAAACACTGAAGCTTTCTTT; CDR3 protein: CSASSLENTEAFF
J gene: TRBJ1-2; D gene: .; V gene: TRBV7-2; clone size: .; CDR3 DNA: TGTGCCAGCAGCTTATTGGGGGGCGCTGGCTACACCTTC; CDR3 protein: CASSLLGGAGYTF
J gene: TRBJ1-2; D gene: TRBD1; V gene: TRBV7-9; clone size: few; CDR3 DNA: TGTGCCAGCACGACAGGGAACGGCTACACCTTC; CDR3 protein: CASTTGNGYTF
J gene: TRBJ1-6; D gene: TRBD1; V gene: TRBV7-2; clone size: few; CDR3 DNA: TGTGCCAGCAGCGCGACAGGGACAGGGTCACCCCTCCACTTT; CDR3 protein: CASSATGTGSPLHF
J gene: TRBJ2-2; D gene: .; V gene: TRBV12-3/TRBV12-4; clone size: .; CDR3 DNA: TGTGCCAGCAGTTTTTCCGTCCCCGGGGAGCTGTTTTTT; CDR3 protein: CASSFSVPGELFF
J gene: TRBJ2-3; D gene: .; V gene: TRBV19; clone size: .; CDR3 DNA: TGTGCCAGTAGTGGGACTGGAGGGGGCACAGATACGCAGTATTTT; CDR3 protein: CASSGTGGGTDTQYF
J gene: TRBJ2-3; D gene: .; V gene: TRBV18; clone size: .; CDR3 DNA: TGTGCCAGCTCGGTAGGGGGATCAGATACGCAGTATTTT; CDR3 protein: CASSVGGSDTQYF
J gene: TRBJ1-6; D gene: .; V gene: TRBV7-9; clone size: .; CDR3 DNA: TGTGCCAGCAGCTTCTCGACCAACGAACCCGATAATTCACCCCTCCACTTT; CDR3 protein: CASSFSTNEPDNSPLHF
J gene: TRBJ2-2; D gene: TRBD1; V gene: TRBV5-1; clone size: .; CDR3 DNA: TGCGCCAGCAGCTTGGCCGAGACAGGGGACACCGGGGAGCTGTTTTTT; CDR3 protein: CASSLAETGDTGELFF
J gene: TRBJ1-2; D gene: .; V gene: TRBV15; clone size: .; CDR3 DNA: TGTGCCACCAGCAGAGATTCAGGGATAATCGGCTACACCTTC; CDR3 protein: CATSRDSGIIGYTF
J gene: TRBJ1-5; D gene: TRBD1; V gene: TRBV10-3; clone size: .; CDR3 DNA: TGTGCCATCAGTCAGGGGGCGCAGAATCAGCCCCAGCATTTT; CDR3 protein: CAISQGAQNQPQHF
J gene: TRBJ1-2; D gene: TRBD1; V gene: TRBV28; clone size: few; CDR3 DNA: TGTGCCAGCAGTGGGACAGGGGGAGTCGGCTACACCTTC; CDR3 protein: CASSGTGGVGYTF
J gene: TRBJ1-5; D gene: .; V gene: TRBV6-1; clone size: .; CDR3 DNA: TGTGCCAGCAGTGAAGACCCGGTCCAGCCCCAGCATTTT; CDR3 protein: CASSEDPVQPQHF
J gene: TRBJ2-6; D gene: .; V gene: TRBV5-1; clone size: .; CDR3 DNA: TGCGCCAGCAGCCTACTGACAGCGAGCTCTGGGGCCAACGTCCTGACTTTC; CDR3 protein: CASSLLTASSGANVLTF
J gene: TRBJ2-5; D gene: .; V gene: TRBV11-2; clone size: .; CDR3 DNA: TGTGCCAGCAGTACGACCAGAGAGACCCAGTACTTC; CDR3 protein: CASSTTRETQYF
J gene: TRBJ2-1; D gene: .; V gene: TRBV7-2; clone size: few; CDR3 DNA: TGTGCCAGCAGCTTGCTGGGACTGATTAATGAGCAGTTCTTC; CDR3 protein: CASSLLGLINEQFF
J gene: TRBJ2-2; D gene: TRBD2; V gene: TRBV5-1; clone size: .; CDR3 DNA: TGCGCCAGCAGCTATGGGGGGGACACCGGGGAGCTGTTTTTT; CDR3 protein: CASSYGGDTGELFF
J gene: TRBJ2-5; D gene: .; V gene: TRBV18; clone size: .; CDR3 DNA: TGTGCCAGCTCACCTCTGGGGGGCGGCGAGACCCAGTACTTC; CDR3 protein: CASSPLGGGETQYF
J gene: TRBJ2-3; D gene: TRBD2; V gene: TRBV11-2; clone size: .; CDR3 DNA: TGTGCCAGCAGCGTGGCGGGGGGCACAGATACGCAGTATTTT; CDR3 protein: CASSVAGGTDTQYF
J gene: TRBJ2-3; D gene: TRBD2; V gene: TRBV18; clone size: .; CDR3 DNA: TGTGCCAGCTCACCAAGAAGCGGGGGGTCGGGAGATACGCAGTATTTT; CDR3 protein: CASSPRSGGSGDTQYF
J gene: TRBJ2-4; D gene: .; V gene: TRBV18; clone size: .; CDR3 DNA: TGTGCCAGCTCCCGTATAGCGGATCTAGCCAAAAACATTCAGTACTTC; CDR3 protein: CASSRIADLAKNIQYF
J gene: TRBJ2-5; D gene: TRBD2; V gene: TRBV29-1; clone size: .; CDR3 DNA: TGCAGCCACGGGACTAGCCAGGCAGAGACCCAGTACTTC; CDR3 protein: CSHGTSQAETQYF
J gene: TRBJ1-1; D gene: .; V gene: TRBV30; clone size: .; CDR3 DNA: TGTGCCTGGAGTGTATTAAGGGGGAACACTGAAGCTTTCTTT; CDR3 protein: CAWSVLRGNTEAFF
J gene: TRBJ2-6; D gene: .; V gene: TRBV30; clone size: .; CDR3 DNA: TGTGCCTGGAGTGTTGGGGGGGCCGGGGCCAACGTCCTGACTTTC; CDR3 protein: CAWSVGGAGANVLTF